This is a list of T cell receptor beta chains from one sample in a study of beta chain features in type 1 diabetes. Sequenced by immunoSEQ multiplex PCR; TCRdb stores in-frame clones only, minus some. The sample has about 370,000 clones, approximately 15% seen once. The sequencing input was naive CD4+ T cells from blood. These receptors were obtained from a young woman in good health. The CDR3 runs from the conserved cysteine through the conserved F or W. D genes are given only for firm matches. Size is stated for part of the rows, as once, few or many counts, or as a class when the clone is expanded.

J | size | V | D | CDR3 | DNA
TRBJ2-5 | - | TRBV19 | - | CASSIPGWQETQYF | TGTGCCAGTAGTATCCCAGGGTGGCAAGAGACCCAGTACTTC
TRBJ2-1 | few | TRBV5-4 | - | CASSLPSSYNEQFF | TGTGCCAGCAGCTTGCCTAGCTCCTACAATGAGCAGTTCTTC
TRBJ2-1 | few | TRBV2 | - | CASKRTTYNEQFF | TGTGCCAGCAAAAGGACTACTTACAATGAGCAGTTCTTC
TRBJ2-1 | - | TRBV19 | TRBD2 | CASSTRVAGGPSYNEQFF | TGTGCCAGTAGTACGAGAGTCGCGGGAGGGCCGTCCTACAATGAGCAGTTCTTC
TRBJ2-3 | - | TRBV7-9 | TRBD2 | CASSLMQGATTSGKGTQYF | TGTGCCAGCAGCCTAATGCAGGGGGCGACCACTAGCGGGAAGGGCACGCAGTATTTT
TRBJ2-2 | few | TRBV7-7 | TRBD2 | CASSPVAGGTGELFF | TGTGCTAGCAGTCCGGTAGCGGGGGGCACCGGGGAGCTGTTTTTT
TRBJ2-7 | - | TRBV2 | - | CASSDRRSVHHDF | TGTGCCAGCAGTGATCGGAGGTCGGTTCACCATGACTTC
TRBJ2-5 | - | TRBV6-6 | - | CASSSGDGLRTQYF | TGTGCCAGCAGTTCGGGGGATGGGTTGAGGACCCAGTACTTC
TRBJ2-7 | - | TRBV28 | - | CATTESSYEQYF | TGTGCCACGACAGAAAGCTCCTACGAGCAGTACTTC
TRBJ2-1 | - | TRBV21-1 | - | CASSKGESSGGTYNEQFF | TGTGCCAGCAGCAAAGGAGAGAGTAGCGGGGGCACCTACAATGAGCAGTTCTTC
TRBJ1-4 | - | TRBV7-2 | TRBD1 | CASTHDGTGVNEKLFF | TGTGCCAGCACCCATGATGGGACAGGGGTTAATGAAAAACTGTTTTTT
TRBJ1-5 | few | TRBV7-2 | - | CASSLVGRSNQPQHF | TGTGCCAGCAGCTTAGTGGGCAGAAGCAATCAGCCCCAGCATTTT
TRBJ2-1 | few | TRBV6-5 | TRBD1 | CASSSRTGYTYNEQFF | TGTGCCAGCAGTTCCCGGACAGGCTACACCTACAATGAGCAGTTCTTC
TRBJ2-7 | few | TRBV29-1 | - | CSGGQSSYEQYF | TGCAGCGGAGGACAGAGCTCCTACGAGCAGTACTTC
TRBJ2-5 | once | TRBV27 | - | CASSFRGQETQYF | TGTGCCAGCAGTTTCAGAGGGCAAGAGACCCAGTACTTC
TRBJ2-3 | - | TRBV7-3 | - | CASSLLGENTDTQYF | TGTGCCAGCAGCTTATTAGGGGAAAACACAGATACGCAGTATTTT
TRBJ2-7 | few | TRBV29-1 | TRBD1 | CSVPGGPAGTYEQYF | TGCAGCGTTCCAGGGGGCCCGGCCGGGACCTACGAGCAGTACTTC
TRBJ1-2 | few | TRBV30 | - | CAHVWGGHGYTF | TGTGCCCATGTGTGGGGGGGACATGGCTACACCTTC
TRBJ2-1 | few | TRBV18 | TRBD1 | CASSPGTGVYNEQFF | TGTGCCAGCTCACCCGGGACAGGGGTCTACAATGAGCAGTTCTTC
TRBJ2-7 | - | TRBV30 | - | CAWSVVPGVYEQYF | TGTGCCTGGAGTGTGGTCCCAGGGGTCTACGAGCAGTACTTC
TRBJ2-5 | - | TRBV9 | TRBD1 | CASSVATGSLETQYF | TGTGCCAGCAGCGTAGCGACAGGGAGTTTGGAGACCCAGTACTTC
TRBJ2-7 | - | TRBV28 | TRBD1 | CASRPGQGGGPYF | TGTGCCAGCAGACCGGGACAGGGAGGCGGTCCGTACTTC
TRBJ2-1 | few | TRBV7-2 | TRBD2 | CASRLGAGGAYNEQFF | TGTGCCAGCAGACTCGGAGCGGGAGGGGCCTACAATGAGCAGTTCTTC
TRBJ2-7 | few | TRBV9 | TRBD2 | CASSTTGTSGSYEQYF | TGTGCCAGCAGCACCACCGGGACTAGCGGTTCCTACGAGCAGTACTTC
TRBJ2-6 | - | TRBV11-2 | - | CASSLDRTGANVLTF | TGTGCCAGCAGCTTAGACAGGACTGGGGCCAACGTCCTGACTTTC
TRBJ2-7 | few | TRBV30 | - | CAWSVLGAEQYF | TGTGCCTGGAGTGTATTGGGGGCCGAGCAGTACTTC
TRBJ2-1 | few | TRBV19 | TRBD1 | CASSGPGTGVDEQFF | TGTGCCAGTAGTGGGCCAGGGACAGGGGTGGATGAGCAGTTCTTC